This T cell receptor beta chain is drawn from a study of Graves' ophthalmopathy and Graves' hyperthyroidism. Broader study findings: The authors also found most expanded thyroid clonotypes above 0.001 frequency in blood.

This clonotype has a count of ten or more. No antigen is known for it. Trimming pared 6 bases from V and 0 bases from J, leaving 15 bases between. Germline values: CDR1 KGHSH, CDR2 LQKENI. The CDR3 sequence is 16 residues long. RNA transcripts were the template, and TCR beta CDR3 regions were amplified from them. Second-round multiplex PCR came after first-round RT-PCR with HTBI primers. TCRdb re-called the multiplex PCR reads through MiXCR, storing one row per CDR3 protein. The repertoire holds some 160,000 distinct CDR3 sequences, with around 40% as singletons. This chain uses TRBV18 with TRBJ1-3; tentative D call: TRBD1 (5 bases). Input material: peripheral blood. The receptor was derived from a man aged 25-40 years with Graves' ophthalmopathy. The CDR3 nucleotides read TGTGCCAGCTCCCTTACCACTGGGGGCTCTGGAAACACCATATATTTT. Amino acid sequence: CASSLTTGGSGNTIYF.